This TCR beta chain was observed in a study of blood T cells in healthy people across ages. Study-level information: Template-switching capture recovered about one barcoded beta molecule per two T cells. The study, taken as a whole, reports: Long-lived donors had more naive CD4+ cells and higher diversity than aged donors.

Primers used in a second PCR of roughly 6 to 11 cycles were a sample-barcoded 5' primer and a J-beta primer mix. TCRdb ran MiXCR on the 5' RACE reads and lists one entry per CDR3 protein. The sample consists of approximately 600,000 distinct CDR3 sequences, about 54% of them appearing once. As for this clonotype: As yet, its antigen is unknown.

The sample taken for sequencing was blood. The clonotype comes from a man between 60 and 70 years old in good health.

The CDR3: CASSQGLEGETQYF. The CDR3 DNA follows: TGCGCCAGCAGCCAGGGACTAGAAGGAGAGACCCAGTACTTC. The V gene is TRBV4-1, the J gene TRBJ2-5, with TRBD2 matching over 8 bases. The CDR3 is 14 residues long. V was clipped by 3 bases and J by 4 bases; unmatched bases: 4. Germline assignment: CDR1 MGHRA and CDR2 YSYEKL.